The rows below give T cell receptor beta chains drawn from one sample of a study of cytotoxic CD8 clonotypes in ibrutinib-treated CLL. Sequenced by immunoSEQ multiplex PCR; TCRdb stores in-frame clones only, minus some. Here the sample spans 100,000 to 150,000 clones, approximately 85% being singletons. The specimen was PBMCs, collected after 24 months of ibrutinib treatment. The origin of the receptors is a human donor with chronic lymphocytic leukemia. Both conserved end residues are part of each CDR3. A D gene is named only where the DNA matches it firmly. Some rows have no size entry. The others give once, few or many, or a class for an expanded clone.

J gene | V gene | clone size | D gene | CDR3 protein | CDR3 DNA
TRBJ1-2 | TRBV19 | . | TRBD1 | CASTYPGGAAGYTF | TGTGCCAGTACCTACCCAGGGGGTGCAGCTGGCTACACCTTC
TRBJ2-7 | TRBV7-3 | . | . | CASSLRDGNYEQYF | TGTGCCAGCAGCTTACGAGACGGGAACTACGAGCAGTACTTC
TRBJ2-7 | TRBV11-3 | . | . | CASSSQGDSEQYF | TGTGCCAGCAGCTCCCAGGGAGACTCCGAGCAGTACTTC
TRBJ1-5 | TRBV4-1 | few | . | CASSRTLFSNQPQHF | TGCGCCAGCAGCCGTACACTCTTTAGCAATCAGCCCCAGCATTTT
TRBJ2-3 | TRBV29-1 | . | . | CSVDIEGYTQYF | TGCAGCGTTGATATCGAGGGATATACGCAGTATTTT
TRBJ1-1 | TRBV18 | . | . | CASSPGGEAEAFF | TGTGCCAGCTCACCAGGGGGTGAGGCTGAAGCTTTCTTT
TRBJ1-1 | TRBV7-9 | . | . | CASSLGTVGANTEAFF | TGTGCCAGCAGCTTAGGAACCGTGGGCGCCAACACTGAAGCTTTCTTT
TRBJ2-6 | TRBV27 | . | . | CASSFTGANVLTF | TGTGCCAGCAGTTTCACTGGGGCCAACGTCCTGACTTTC
TRBJ1-4 | TRBV4-3 | . | TRBD1 | CASSQAGTGEKLFF | TGCGCCAGCAGCCAAGCAGGGACAGGTGAAAAACTGTTTTTT
TRBJ2-5 | TRBV5-8 | once | . | CASSSVWVETQYF | TGTGCCAGCAGCTCCGTGTGGGTAGAGACCCAGTACTTC
TRBJ2-1 | TRBV5-8 | . | TRBD1 | CASSGDRGFEQFF | TGTGCCAGCAGCGGCGACAGGGGGTTTGAGCAGTTCTTC
TRBJ1-2 | TRBV9 | many | . | CASSVQSSAPNYGYTF | TGTGCCAGCAGCGTACAGAGTTCAGCTCCTAACTATGGCTACACCTTC
TRBJ2-5 | TRBV5-1 | . | TRBD1 | CASSFGHGTGGRQETQYF | TGCGCCAGCAGCTTTGGCCACGGGACAGGGGGCCGACAAGAGACCCAGTACTTC
TRBJ1-2 | TRBV7-2 | . | . | CASSLDRGGYTF | TGTGCCAGCAGCTTAGATCGGGGGGGCTACACCTTC
TRBJ2-3 | TRBV9 | . | TRBD2 | CASSPRGAGHTDTQYF | TGTGCCAGCAGCCCGCGGGGAGCGGGGCACACAGATACGCAGTATTTT
TRBJ1-1 | TRBV2 | . | . | CASSRMRTEAFF | TGTGCCAGCAGTCGGATGAGGACTGAAGCTTTCTTT
TRBJ1-4 | TRBV5-6 | . | TRBD1 | CASRRDRGFGDEKLFF | TGTGCCAGCAGAAGGGACAGGGGGTTCGGTGATGAAAAACTGTTTTTT
TRBJ1-5 | TRBV2 | once | . | CASRQDPGGSNQPQHF | TGTGCCAGCAGACAAGACCCAGGAGGCAGCAATCAGCCCCAGCATTTT
TRBJ2-1 | TRBV7-3 | . | TRBD2 | CASSSSGGSYNEQFF | TGTGCCAGCAGCTCGAGCGGGGGATCCTACAATGAGCAGTTCTTC
TRBJ2-5 | TRBV4-3 | . | . | CASSQAYRDKWTQYF | TGCGCCAGCAGCCAAGCCTACAGGGATAAATGGACCCAGTACTTC
TRBJ1-3 | TRBV6-4 | . | . | CPRSLLSSGNTIYF | TGTCCTCGCTCCTTGCTTTCCTCTGGAAACACCATATATTTT
TRBJ2-2 | TRBV27 | . | . | CASTWGADTGELFF | TGTGCCAGCACCTGGGGGGCCGACACCGGGGAGCTGTTTTTT
TRBJ2-5 | TRBV9 | . | . | CASSVLPRTQKTQYF | TGTGCCAGCAGCGTACTCCCCAGAACGCAAAAGACCCAGTACTTC
TRBJ2-7 | TRBV7-2 | . | . | CASSLAPSLGEQYF | TGTGCCAGCAGCTTAGCCCCGTCCCTGGGCGAGCAGTACTTC
TRBJ1-3 | TRBV19 | . | . | CASSMGPGTGNTIYF | TGTGCCAGTAGTATGGGACCAGGTACTGGAAACACCATATATTTT
TRBJ1-2 | TRBV10-3 | . | TRBD1 | CAISGTGDSYGYTF | TGTGCCATCAGTGGGACAGGAGATTCCTATGGCTACACCTTC
TRBJ1-5 | TRBV11-2 | . | . | CASSRAGSNQPQHF | TGTGCCAGCAGCCGGGCAGGTAGCAATCAGCCCCAGCATTTT
TRBJ2-1 | TRBV18 | . | TRBD1 | CASSLGTGTYNEQFF | TGTGCCAGCTCACTTGGGACAGGGACCTACAATGAGCAGTTCTTC
TRBJ1-3 | TRBV6-5 | few | . | CASSYSPGNTIYF | TGTGCCAGCAGTTACTCGCCTGGAAACACCATATATTTT